This TCR beta chain was sequenced during a study of blood T cell repertoires in COVID-19. The overall study: Collection of acute and convalescent COVID-19 samples took place in the United States, Italy and Spain.

The study drew participants aged about 18 to 89 years from 24 US areas. Either two negative PCRs, clearance, or symptom resolution qualified Cohort 3 donors as recovered. Under the authors' procedure: Cell counts per sample came from amplifying reference gene primers. Assay used: immunoSEQ multiplex PCR; TCRdb lists only in-frame clones, some missing. Clonal size and the V and J genes are those of that table, whereas D and trimming came from the DNA. This table holds 150,000 or so clones, 80% found once. With 3 bases removed from V and 3 bases from J, the gap between germline ends came to 12 bases. Germline CDR1 reads SGDLS; CDR2 reads YYNGEE. This CDR3 comprises 14 residues.

V usage is TRBV9 and J usage is TRBJ1-1; D is possibly TRBD1 (6 bases). This receptor was obtained from a woman aged 55-75 years who had recovered from COVID-19. The source material was PBMCs or T cells enriched from blood (not recorded which). The CDR3 nucleotides are TGTGCCAGCAGCGGAAGGGCAGGGGACACTGAAGCTTTCTTT. As protein: CASSGRAGDTEAFF. Full variable domain (remainder filled in from reference TRBV9 and TRBJ1-1): DSGVTQTPKHLITATGQRVTLRCSPRSGDLSVYWYQQSLDQGLQFLIQYYNGEERAKGNILERFSAQQFPDLHSELNLSSLELGDSALYFCASSGRAGDTEAFFGQGTRLTVV.